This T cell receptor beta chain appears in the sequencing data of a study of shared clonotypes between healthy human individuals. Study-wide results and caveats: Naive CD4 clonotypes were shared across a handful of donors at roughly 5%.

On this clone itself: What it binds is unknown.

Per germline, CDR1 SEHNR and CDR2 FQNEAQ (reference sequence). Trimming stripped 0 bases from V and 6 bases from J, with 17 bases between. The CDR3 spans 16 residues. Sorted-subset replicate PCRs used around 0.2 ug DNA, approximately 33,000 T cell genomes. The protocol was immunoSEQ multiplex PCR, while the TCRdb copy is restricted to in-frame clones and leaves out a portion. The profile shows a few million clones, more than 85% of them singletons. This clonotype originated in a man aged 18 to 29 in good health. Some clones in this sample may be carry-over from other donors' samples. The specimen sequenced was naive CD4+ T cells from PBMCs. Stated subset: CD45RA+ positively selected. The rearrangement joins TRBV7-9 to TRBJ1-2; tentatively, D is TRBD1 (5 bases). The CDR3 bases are TGTGCCAGCAGCTTAGCGGGGCGGGGGATGGAGGATGGCTACACCTTC. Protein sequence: CASSLAGRGMEDGYTF.